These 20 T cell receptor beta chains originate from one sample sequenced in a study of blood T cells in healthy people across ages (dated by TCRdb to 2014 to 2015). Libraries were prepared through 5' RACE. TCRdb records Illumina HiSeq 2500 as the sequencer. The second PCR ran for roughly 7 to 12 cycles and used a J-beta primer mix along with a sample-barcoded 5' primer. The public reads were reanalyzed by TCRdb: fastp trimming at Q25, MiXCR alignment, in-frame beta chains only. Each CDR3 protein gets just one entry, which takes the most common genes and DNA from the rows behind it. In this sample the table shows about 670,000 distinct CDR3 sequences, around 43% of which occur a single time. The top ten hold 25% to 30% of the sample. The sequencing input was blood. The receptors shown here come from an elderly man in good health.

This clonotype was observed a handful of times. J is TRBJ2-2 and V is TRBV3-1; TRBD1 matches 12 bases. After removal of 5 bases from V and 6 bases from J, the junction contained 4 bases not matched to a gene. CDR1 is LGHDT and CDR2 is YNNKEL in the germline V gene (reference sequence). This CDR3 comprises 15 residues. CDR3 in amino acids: CASSSGTGGSGELFF. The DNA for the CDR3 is TGTGCCAGCAGCTCCGGGACAGGGGGCTCCGGGGAGCTGTTTTTT.

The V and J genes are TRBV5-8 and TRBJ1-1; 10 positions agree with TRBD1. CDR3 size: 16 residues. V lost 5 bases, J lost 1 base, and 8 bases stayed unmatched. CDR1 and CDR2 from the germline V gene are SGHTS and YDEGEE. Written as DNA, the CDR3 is TGTGCCAGCAGTAGGGACAGGGGAGCTGGGAACACTGAAGCTTTCTTT. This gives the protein CASSRDRGAGNTEAFF.

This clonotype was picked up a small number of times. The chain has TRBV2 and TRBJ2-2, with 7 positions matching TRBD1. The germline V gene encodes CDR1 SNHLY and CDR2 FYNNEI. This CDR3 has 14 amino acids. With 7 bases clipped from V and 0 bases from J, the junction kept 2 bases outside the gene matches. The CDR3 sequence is CASKGQTNTGELFF. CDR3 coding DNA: TGTGCCAGCAAGGGACAGACGAACACCGGGGAGCTGTTTTTT.

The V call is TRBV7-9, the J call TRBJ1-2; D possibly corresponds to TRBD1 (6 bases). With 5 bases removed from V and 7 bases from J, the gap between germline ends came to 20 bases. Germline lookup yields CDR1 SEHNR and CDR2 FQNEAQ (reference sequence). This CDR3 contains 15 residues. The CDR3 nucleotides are TGTGCCAGCAGCGCCGCGGGACGGGGGGGCGGTGGCTACACCTTC. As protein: CASSAAGRGGGGYTF.

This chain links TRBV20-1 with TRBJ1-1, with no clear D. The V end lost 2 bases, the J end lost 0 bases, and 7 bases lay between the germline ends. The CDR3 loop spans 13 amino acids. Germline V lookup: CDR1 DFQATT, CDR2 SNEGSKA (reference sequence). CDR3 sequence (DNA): TGCAGTGCTAGACGGCCCGTGAACACTGAAGCTTTCTTT. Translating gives CSARRPVNTEAFF.

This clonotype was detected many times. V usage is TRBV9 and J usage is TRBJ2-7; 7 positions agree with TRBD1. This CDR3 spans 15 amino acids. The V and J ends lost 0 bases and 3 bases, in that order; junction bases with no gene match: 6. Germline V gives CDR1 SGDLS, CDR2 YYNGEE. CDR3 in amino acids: CASSVAGTANYEQYF. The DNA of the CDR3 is TGTGCCAGCAGCGTAGCCGGGACAGCCAACTACGAGCAGTACTTC.

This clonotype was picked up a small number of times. The CDR3 bases are TGTGCCAGCAGCGCCCGCCCCTCCGCTAGCACAGATACGCAGTATTTT. As protein: CASSARPSASTDTQYF. This sequence joins TRBV7-2 and TRBJ2-3; unclear D gene. Germline V gene sequence: CDR1 SGHTA, CDR2 FQGNSA. The germline V and J ends were trimmed by 5 bases and 0 bases, with 15 bases remaining between them. CDR3 length: 16 residues.

The CDR3: CASSQASGGLRGETQYF. The CDR3 nucleotides are TGTGCCAGCAGCCAAGCCAGCGGGGGGTTGAGAGGAGAGACCCAGTACTTC. This chain uses TRBV3-1 with TRBJ2-5, with 9 bases fitting TRBD2. Germline V gene sequence: CDR1 LGHDT, CDR2 YNNKEL (reference sequence). The CDR3 is 17 amino acids. V lost 1 base and J lost 4; bases outside the gene matches: 10.

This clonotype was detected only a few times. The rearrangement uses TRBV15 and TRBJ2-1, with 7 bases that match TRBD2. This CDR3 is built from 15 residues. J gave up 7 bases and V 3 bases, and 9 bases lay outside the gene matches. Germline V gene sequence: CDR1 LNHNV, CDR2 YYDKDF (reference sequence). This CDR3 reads CATSRAWEGTNEQFF. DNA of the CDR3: TGTGCCACCAGCAGGGCGTGGGAGGGGACGAATGAGCAGTTCTTC.

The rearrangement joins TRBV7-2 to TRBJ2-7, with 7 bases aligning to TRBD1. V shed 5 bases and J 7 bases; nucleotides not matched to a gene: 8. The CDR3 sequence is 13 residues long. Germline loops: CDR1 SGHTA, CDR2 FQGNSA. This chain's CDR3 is CASSVERDREQYF. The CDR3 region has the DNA TGTGCCAGCAGCGTAGAAAGGGACAGAGAGCAGTACTTC.

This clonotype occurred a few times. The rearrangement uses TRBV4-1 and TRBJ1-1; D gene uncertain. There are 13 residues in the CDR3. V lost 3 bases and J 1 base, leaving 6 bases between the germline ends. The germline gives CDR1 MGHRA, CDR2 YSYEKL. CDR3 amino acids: CASSQVGNTEAFF. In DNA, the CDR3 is TGCGCCAGCAGCCAGGTTGGGAACACTGAAGCTTTCTTT.

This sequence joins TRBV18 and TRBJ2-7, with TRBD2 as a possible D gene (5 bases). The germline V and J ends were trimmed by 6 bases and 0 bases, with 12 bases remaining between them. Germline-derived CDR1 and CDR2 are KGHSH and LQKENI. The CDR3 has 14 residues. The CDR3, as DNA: TGTGCCAGCTCGCTCCGGGAAAGCTCCTACGAGCAGTACTTC. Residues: CASSLRESSYEQYF.

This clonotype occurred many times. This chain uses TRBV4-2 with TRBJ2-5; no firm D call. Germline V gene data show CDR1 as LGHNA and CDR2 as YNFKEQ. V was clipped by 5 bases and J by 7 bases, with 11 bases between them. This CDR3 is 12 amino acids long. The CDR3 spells CASSSRPGTQYF. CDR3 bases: TGTGCCAGCAGCTCGCGCCCGGGGACCCAGTACTTC.

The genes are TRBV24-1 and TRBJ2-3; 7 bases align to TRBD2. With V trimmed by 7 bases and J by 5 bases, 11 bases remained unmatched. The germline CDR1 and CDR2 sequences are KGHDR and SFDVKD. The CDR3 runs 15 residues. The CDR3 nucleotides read TGTGCCACCAGCGCCCGGCGGGGGACTGGAGATACGCAGTATTTT. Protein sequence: CATSARRGTGDTQYF.

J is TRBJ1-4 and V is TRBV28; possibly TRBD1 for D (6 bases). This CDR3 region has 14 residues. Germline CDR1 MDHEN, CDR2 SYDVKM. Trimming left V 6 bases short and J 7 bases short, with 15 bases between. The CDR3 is CASSDYRAGEKLFF. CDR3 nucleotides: TGTGCCAGCAGCGATTACAGGGCGGGTGAAAAACTGTTTTTT.

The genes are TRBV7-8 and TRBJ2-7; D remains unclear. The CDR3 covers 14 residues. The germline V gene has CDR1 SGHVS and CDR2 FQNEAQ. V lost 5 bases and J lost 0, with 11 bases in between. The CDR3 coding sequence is TGTGCCAGCAGCGTCGAGATATTCTCCTACGAGCAGTACTTC. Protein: CASSVEIFSYEQYF.

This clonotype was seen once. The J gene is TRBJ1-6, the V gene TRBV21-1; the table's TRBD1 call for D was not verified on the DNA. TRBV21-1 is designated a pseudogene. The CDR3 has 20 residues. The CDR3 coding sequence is TGTGCCAGCAGCAACCAGACAGGGTGGAATGTGTTCTCCTATAATTCACCCCTCCACTTT. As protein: CASSNQTGWNVFSYNSPLHF.

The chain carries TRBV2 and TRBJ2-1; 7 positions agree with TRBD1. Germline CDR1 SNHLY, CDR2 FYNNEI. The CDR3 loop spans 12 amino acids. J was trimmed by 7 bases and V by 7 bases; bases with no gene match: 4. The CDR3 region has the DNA TGTGCCAGCAATGGGGACAGAAATGAGCAGTTCTTC. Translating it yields CASNGDRNEQFF.

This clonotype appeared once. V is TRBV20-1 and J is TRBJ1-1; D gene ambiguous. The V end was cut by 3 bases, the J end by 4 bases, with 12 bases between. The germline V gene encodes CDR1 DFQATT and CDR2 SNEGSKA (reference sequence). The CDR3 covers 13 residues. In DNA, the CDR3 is TGCAGTGCTAGGGCATCTCTCGGCACTGAAGCTTTCTTT. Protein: CSARASLGTEAFF.

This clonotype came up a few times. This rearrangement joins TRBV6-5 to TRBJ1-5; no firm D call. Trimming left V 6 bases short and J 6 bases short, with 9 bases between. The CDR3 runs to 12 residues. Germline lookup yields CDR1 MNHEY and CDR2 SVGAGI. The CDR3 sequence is CASRTWGQPQHF. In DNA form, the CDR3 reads TGTGCCAGCAGGACTTGGGGTCAGCCCCAGCATTTT.